These T cell receptor beta chains were read from a single sample in a study of T cells in Graves' hyperthyroidism and ophthalmopathy. From the multiplex PCR reads, TCRdb called clonotypes with MiXCR, one entry per CDR3 protein. The sample holds around 350,000 distinct CDR3 sequences, about 20% seen once. The sample was blood. The receptors were sampled from a woman between 18 and 30 years old with Graves' hyperthyroidism. The CDR3 runs from the conserved cysteine through the conserved F or W. D genes are given only for firm matches. Size is stated as once, few, many or a size class.

size: many; D: TRBD2; V: TRBV6-1; J: TRBJ2-2; CDR3: CASSRLAGINTGELFF; DNA: TGTGCCAGCAGTCGACTAGCGGGGATTAACACCGGGGAGCTGTTTTTT
size: many; D: NA; V: TRBV4-1; J: TRBJ1-3; CDR3: CASSQFERGVPRLYF; DNA: TGCGCCAGCAGCCAATTCGAACGGGGTGTACCGAGGTTATATTTT
size: many; D: NA; V: TRBV14; J: TRBJ2-5; CDR3: CASSQAPTGSRQTQYF; DNA: TGTGCCAGCAGCCAAGCCCCGACAGGTTCTCGACAGACCCAGTACTTC
size: many; D: NA; V: TRBV9; J: TRBJ2-7; CDR3: CASSVSVSYEQYF; DNA: TGTGCCAGCAGCGTATCTGTCTCCTACGAGCAGTACTTC
size: few; D: NA; V: TRBV2; J: TRBJ1-1; CDR3: CASSFYPVSNTEAFF; DNA: TGTGCCAGCAGTTTCTACCCTGTTTCGAACACTGAAGCTTTCTTT
size: many; D: NA; V: TRBV4-1; J: TRBJ1-2; CDR3: CASSQTTRGGYTF; DNA: TGCGCCAGCAGCCAAACGACCAGGGGTGGCTACACCTTC
size: many; D: NA; V: TRBV20-1; J: TRBJ1-1; CDR3: CSASPYLNTEVFF; DNA: TGCAGCGCTAGCCCGTACCTGAACACTGAAGTTTTCTTT
size: many; D: TRBD1; V: TRBV12-3/TRBV12-4; J: TRBJ2-1; CDR3: CASSYRDSTPFNGQFF; DNA: TGTGCCAGCAGTTACCGGGACAGCACCCCGTTCAATGGGCAGTTCTTC
size: many; D: NA; V: TRBV7-9; J: TRBJ1-5; CDR3: CASSFKSQKGHQPQHF; DNA: TGTGCCAGCAGCTTTAAGTCACAAAAGGGTCATCAGCCCCAGCATTTT
size: few; D: NA; V: TRBV5-1; J: TRBJ1-1; CDR3: CASSSTGASSEAFF; DNA: TGCGCCAGCAGCTCGACGGGGGCGTCGAGTGAAGCTTTCTTT
size: few; D: NA; V: TRBV12-5; J: TRBJ2-7; CDR3: CASGPHDNEQYF; DNA: TGTGCTAGTGGGCCGCACGATAACGAGCAGTACTTC